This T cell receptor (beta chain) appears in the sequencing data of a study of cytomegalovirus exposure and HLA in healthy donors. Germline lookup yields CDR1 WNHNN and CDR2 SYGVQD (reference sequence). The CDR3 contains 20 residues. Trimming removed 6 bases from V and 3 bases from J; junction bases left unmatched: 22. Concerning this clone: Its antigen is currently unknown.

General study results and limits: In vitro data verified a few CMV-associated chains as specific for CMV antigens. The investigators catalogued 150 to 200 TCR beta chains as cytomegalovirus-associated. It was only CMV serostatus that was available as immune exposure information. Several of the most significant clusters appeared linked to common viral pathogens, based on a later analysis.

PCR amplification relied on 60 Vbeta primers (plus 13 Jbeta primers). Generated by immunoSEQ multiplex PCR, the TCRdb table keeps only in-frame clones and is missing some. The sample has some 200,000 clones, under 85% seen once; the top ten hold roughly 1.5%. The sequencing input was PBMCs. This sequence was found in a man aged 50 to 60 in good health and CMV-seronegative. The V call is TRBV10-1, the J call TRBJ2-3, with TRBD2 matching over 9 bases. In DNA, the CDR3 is TGCGCCAGCAGCGGAACTCTAGCGGGGAGGGCGTTCGGAGGAACAGATACGCAGTATTTT. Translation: CASSGTLAGRAFGGTDTQYF.